This T cell receptor (beta chain) was profiled in a study of Ad26.COV2.S vaccination and SARS-CoV-2 variants. Indicated treatment: around 19 received Ad26.COV2.S at low or high dose, single or two shots; five or six received placebo; per-sample allocation not given. Day 63 after the first vaccine or placebo injection was the time point for sampling. V lost 3 bases to trimming and J lost 2 bases, with 19 bases between them. Germline V CDR1 and CDR2: SEHNR, FQNEAQ (reference sequence). This CDR3 is 17 amino acids long. Libraries were prepared by immunoSEQ multiplex PCR; TCRdb keeps only in-frame clonotypes and omits some of them. The data contain about 240,000 clones, roughly 90% of them singletons.

This rearrangement joins TRBV7-9 to TRBJ1-1, with D perhaps matching TRBD1 (5 bases). The sample here was peripheral blood, taken in a trial of Ad26.COV2.S vaccine versus placebo. This clonotype was sampled from a person aged 18-60 years who received the Ad26.COV2.S COVID-19 vaccine or a placebo. In nucleotides, the CDR3 is TGTGCCAGCAGCTTGGAGGGTTTTGGGGGAAGAAACACTGAAGCTTTCTTT. Its protein is CASSLEGFGGRNTEAFF.